The rows below give T cell receptor beta chains drawn from one sample of a study of cytomegalovirus exposure and HLA in healthy donors. Measured with immunoSEQ multiplex PCR; TCRdb has only the in-frame clones, and not every one. The table has 120,000 or so clones, 81% seen once; the top ten hold 2% to 2.5%. Sequenced material: PBMCs. The origin of the receptors is a woman aged 40 to 55 in good health and CMV-seronegative. The CDR3 runs from the conserved cysteine through the conserved F or W. The D gene is left open where the match is weak. Only part of the rows carry a size: once, few, many, or a class if the clone is expanded.

d_call: TRBD1
clone_size: NA
v_call: TRBV12-5
j_call: TRBJ2-1
cdr3_nt: TGTGCTAGTGGGCAGGGGACAGGGGAGTCCAATGAGCAGTTCTTC
cdr3_aa: CASGQGTGESNEQFF

d_call: NA
clone_size: NA
v_call: TRBV13
j_call: TRBJ1-2
cdr3_nt: TGTGCCAGCAGCTTAGTTGGCCAGTTTAACTATGGCTACACCTTC
cdr3_aa: CASSLVGQFNYGYTF

d_call: NA
clone_size: NA
v_call: TRBV6-1
j_call: TRBJ2-2
cdr3_nt: TGTGCCAGCAGTGAGGCGGGACTCCCCATCGGGGAGCTGTTTTTT
cdr3_aa: CASSEAGLPIGELFF

d_call: TRBD2
clone_size: NA
v_call: TRBV11-2
j_call: TRBJ2-1
cdr3_nt: TGTGCCAGCAGCCAGCTAGCGGGGTCCTACAATGAGCAGTTCTTC
cdr3_aa: CASSQLAGSYNEQFF

d_call: NA
clone_size: NA
v_call: TRBV5-1
j_call: TRBJ1-6
cdr3_nt: TGCGCCAGCAGCTTGGCCGGGAGCTCCTATAATTCACCCCTCCACTTT
cdr3_aa: CASSLAGSSYNSPLHF

d_call: TRBD1
clone_size: NA
v_call: TRBV2
j_call: TRBJ2-7
cdr3_nt: TGTGCCAGCAAATCTGGAACAGGGGGTGCCTACGAGCAGTACTTC
cdr3_aa: CASKSGTGGAYEQYF

d_call: TRBD1
clone_size: NA
v_call: TRBV7-3
j_call: TRBJ2-3
cdr3_nt: TGTGCCAGCAGCTTATTACCGCCCCAGGGGGCAGATACGCAGTATTTT
cdr3_aa: CASSLLPPQGADTQYF

d_call: NA
clone_size: few
v_call: TRBV2
j_call: TRBJ1-6
cdr3_nt: TGTGCCAGCAGCAAAGAAGAGGGTTATTCACCCCTCCACTTT
cdr3_aa: CASSKEEGYSPLHF

d_call: TRBD2
clone_size: NA
v_call: TRBV19
j_call: TRBJ2-7
cdr3_nt: TGTGCCAGTAGTATAGGCCCCGGGACTAGCGGACAAAGCTCCTACGAGCAGTACTTC
cdr3_aa: CASSIGPGTSGQSSYEQYF

d_call: NA
clone_size: NA
v_call: TRBV6-6
j_call: TRBJ2-6
cdr3_nt: TGTGCCAGCAGTTACTCCTATGGTCTCGGGGCCAACGTCCTGACTTTC
cdr3_aa: CASSYSYGLGANVLTF

d_call: NA
clone_size: few
v_call: TRBV5-1
j_call: TRBJ1-1
cdr3_nt: TGCGCCAGCAGCTTCTCCAGAGGAGAAACTGAAGCTTTCTTT
cdr3_aa: CASSFSRGETEAFF